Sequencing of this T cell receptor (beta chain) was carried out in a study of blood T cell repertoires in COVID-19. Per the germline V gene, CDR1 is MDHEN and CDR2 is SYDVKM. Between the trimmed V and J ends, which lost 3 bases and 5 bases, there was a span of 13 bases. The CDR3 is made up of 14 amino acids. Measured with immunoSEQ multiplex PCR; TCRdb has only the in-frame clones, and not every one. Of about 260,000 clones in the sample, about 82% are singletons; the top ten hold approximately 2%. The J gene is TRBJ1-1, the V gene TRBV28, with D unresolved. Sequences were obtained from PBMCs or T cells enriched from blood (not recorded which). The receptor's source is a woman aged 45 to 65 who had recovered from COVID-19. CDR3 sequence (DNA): TGTGCCAGCAGTTTTTTTAATGGTAGAACTGAAGCTTTCTTT. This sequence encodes CASSFFNGRTEAFF.